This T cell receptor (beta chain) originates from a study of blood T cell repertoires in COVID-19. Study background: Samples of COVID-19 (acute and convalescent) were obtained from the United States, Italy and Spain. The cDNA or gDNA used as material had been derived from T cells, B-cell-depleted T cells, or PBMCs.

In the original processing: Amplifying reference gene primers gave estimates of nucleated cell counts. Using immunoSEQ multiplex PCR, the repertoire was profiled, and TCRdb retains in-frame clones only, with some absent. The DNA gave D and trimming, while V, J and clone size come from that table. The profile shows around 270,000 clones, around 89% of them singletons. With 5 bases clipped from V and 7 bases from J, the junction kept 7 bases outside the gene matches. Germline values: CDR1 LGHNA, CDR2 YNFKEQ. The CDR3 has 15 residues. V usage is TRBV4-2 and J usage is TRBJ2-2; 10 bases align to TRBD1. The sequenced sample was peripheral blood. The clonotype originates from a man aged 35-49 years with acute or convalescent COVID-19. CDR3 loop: CASSYSGTGVGELFF. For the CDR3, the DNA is TGTGCCAGCAGCTACTCCGGGACAGGGGTCGGGGAGCTGTTTTTT.